A selection of T cell receptor beta chains follows, all from one sample in a study of PD-1 blockade in classical Hodgkin lymphoma. Some clones are missing from TCRdb's copy, which holds only in-frame ones; the method was immunoSEQ multiplex PCR. The profile shows around 26,000 clones, roughly 79% of them singletons. This specimen consisted of peripheral blood mononuclear cells (PBMCs), obtained before the second cycle of nivolumab. Every receptor here comes from a human donor with classical Hodgkin lymphoma. CDR3s include the opening cysteine and the closing phenylalanine or tryptophan. Each record gives: J gene, V gene, clone size, D gene, CDR3 protein, CDR3 DNA. The D gene is left open where the match is weak. Some rows mark clone size as missing; the rest say once, few, many or name a class of expanded clone.

J: TRBJ2-5
V: TRBV9
size: .
D: .
CDR3: CASSGDLGGRAETQYF
DNA: TGTGCCAGCAGCGGGGACTTGGGAGGAAGGGCGGAGACCCAGTACTTC

J: TRBJ2-7
V: TRBV29-1
size: once
D: TRBD2
CDR3: CSAASSGPYEQYF
DNA: TGCAGCGCTGCCTCTAGCGGCCCTTACGAGCAGTACTTC

J: TRBJ1-2
V: TRBV11-2
size: .
D: .
CDR3: CASSRGPGAGSTLSYTF
DNA: TGTGCCAGCAGCCGGGGCCCAGGGGCAGGGAGCACATTGAGCTACACCTTC

J: TRBJ2-3
V: TRBV6-4
size: .
D: TRBD1
CDR3: CASRAGTGSSQYF
DNA: TGTGCCAGCAGGGCCGGGACAGGCTCTTCGCAGTATTTT

J: TRBJ1-1
V: TRBV5-6
size: .
D: .
CDR3: CASSFWGRRLNTEAFF
DNA: TGTGCCAGCAGCTTCTGGGGCAGGAGACTGAACACTGAAGCTTTCTTT

J: TRBJ2-2
V: TRBV5-1
size: .
D: .
CDR3: CASSPLAVDGGELFF
DNA: TGCGCCAGCAGCCCGCTGGCGGTCGATGGTGGGGAGCTGTTTTTT

J: TRBJ1-4
V: TRBV15
size: .
D: .
CDR3: CATSRELRGQNEKLFF
DNA: TGTGCCACCAGCAGAGAGCTCCGGGGCCAAAATGAAAAACTGTTTTTT

J: TRBJ2-7
V: TRBV5-1
size: .
D: TRBD1
CDR3: CASSPGQADYEQYF
DNA: TGCGCCAGCAGCCCGGGACAGGCCGACTACGAGCAGTACTTC

J: TRBJ2-7
V: TRBV2
size: once
D: .
CDR3: CASTFEAYEQYF
DNA: TGTGCCAGCACCTTCGAAGCCTACGAGCAGTACTTC

J: TRBJ2-5
V: TRBV9
size: .
D: .
CDR3: CASSAPRRQETQYF
DNA: TGTGCCAGCAGCGCCCCCCGGCGGCAAGAGACCCAGTACTTC

J: TRBJ2-3
V: TRBV13
size: .
D: TRBD2
CDR3: CASSTRLAGFTDTQYF
DNA: TGTGCCAGCAGCACCCGACTAGCGGGATTCACAGATACGCAGTATTTT

J: TRBJ1-1
V: TRBV30
size: .
D: .
CDR3: CAWREAAEAFF
DNA: TGTGCCTGGAGAGAGGCGGCTGAAGCTTTCTTT

J: TRBJ2-5
V: TRBV9
size: .
D: .
CDR3: CASSVGWSGGGQETQYF
DNA: TGTGCCAGCAGCGTAGGATGGTCTGGGGGTGGACAAGAGACCCAGTACTTC

J: TRBJ2-2
V: TRBV30
size: .
D: .
CDR3: CAWSNGARDGELFF
DNA: TGTGCCTGGAGTAATGGGGCCCGGGACGGGGAGCTGTTTTTT

J: TRBJ2-2
V: TRBV18
size: .
D: TRBD2
CDR3: CASSPPRAGGPTGELFF
DNA: TGTGCCAGCTCACCACCGCGAGCGGGAGGGCCAACCGGGGAGCTGTTTTTT

J: TRBJ2-7
V: TRBV6-5
size: .
D: .
CDR3: CASIRPREQYF
DNA: TGTGCCAGCATCAGACCCAGGGAGCAGTACTTC

J: TRBJ2-7
V: TRBV5-1
size: .
D: .
CDR3: CASSRKGDTSYEQYF
DNA: TGCGCCAGCAGCCGGAAGGGGGACACGTCCTACGAGCAGTACTTC

J: TRBJ2-3
V: TRBV4-1
size: .
D: .
CDR3: CASSQVSGINQDTQYF
DNA: TGCGCCAGCAGCCAAGTATCGGGCATTAACCAAGATACGCAGTATTTT

J: TRBJ1-5
V: TRBV5-1
size: medium-sized
D: .
CDR3: CASSMTTGNNQPQHF
DNA: TGCGCCAGCAGCATGACTACAGGCAACAATCAGCCCCAGCATTTT

J: TRBJ1-6
V: TRBV30
size: .
D: .
CDR3: CACRDGGSPLHF
DNA: TGTGCCTGTCGGGACGGTGGATCACCCCTCCACTTT

J: TRBJ2-1
V: TRBV5-1
size: .
D: .
CDR3: CASSLDNEQFF
DNA: TGCGCCAGCAGCCTAGACAATGAGCAGTTCTTC

J: TRBJ2-1
V: TRBV27
size: .
D: .
CDR3: CASQTAYHEQFF
DNA: TGTGCCAGCCAGACGGCCTACCATGAGCAGTTCTTC

J: TRBJ1-5
V: TRBV10-3
size: .
D: TRBD1
CDR3: CAIRKGGSDQPQHF
DNA: TGTGCCATCAGAAAAGGGGGCTCGGATCAGCCCCAGCATTTT

J: TRBJ2-3
V: TRBV29-1
size: .
D: .
CDR3: CSVELGTPVTDTQYF
DNA: TGCAGCGTTGAGTTGGGAACCCCAGTCACAGATACGCAGTATTTT

J: TRBJ1-6
V: TRBV6-8
size: .
D: .
CDR3: CASSYAEGSSYNSPLHF
DNA: TGTGCCAGCAGTTACGCAGAGGGGAGCTCCTATAATTCACCCCTCCACTTT

J: TRBJ2-3
V: TRBV7-2
size: .
D: TRBD2
CDR3: CASSFGSGGTDTQYF
DNA: TGTGCCAGCAGCTTTGGGTCGGGGGGTACAGATACGCAGTATTTT

J: TRBJ2-5
V: TRBV29-1
size: .
D: TRBD1
CDR3: CSGGTDGETQYF
DNA: TGCAGCGGGGGGACAGATGGAGAGACCCAGTACTTC

J: TRBJ1-2
V: TRBV19
size: .
D: .
CDR3: CASRIPQGRDYGYTF
DNA: TGTGCCAGTAGGATCCCACAGGGAAGGGACTATGGCTACACCTTC

J: TRBJ1-2
V: TRBV5-1
size: few
D: TRBD1
CDR3: CASGPGQYYGYTF
DNA: TGCGCCAGCGGCCCGGGACAGTACTATGGCTACACCTTC

J: TRBJ1-1
V: TRBV19
size: .
D: .
CDR3: CASSQGRNTEAFF
DNA: TGTGCCAGTAGTCAAGGAAGGAACACTGAAGCTTTCTTT

J: TRBJ2-7
V: TRBV6-5
size: .
D: .
CDR3: CASSYSAPGHTYEQYF
DNA: TGTGCCAGCAGTTACTCGGCCCCGGGACATACCTACGAGCAGTACTTC

J: TRBJ1-6
V: TRBV7-6
size: .
D: TRBD1
CDR3: CASSLGARGLSSPLHF
DNA: TGTGCCAGCAGCTTAGGAGCCAGGGGGCTATCATCACCCCTCCACTTT

J: TRBJ1-2
V: TRBV28
size: .
D: .
CDR3: CASCNSGALMAGYGYTF
DNA: TGTGCCAGCTGCAATTCAGGGGCCCTAATGGCGGGCTATGGCTACACCTTC

J: TRBJ2-2
V: TRBV29-1
size: .
D: TRBD1
CDR3: CSATGTAITGELFF
DNA: TGCAGCGCTACCGGGACAGCTATCACCGGGGAGCTGTTTTTT

J: TRBJ2-2
V: TRBV2
size: .
D: TRBD1
CDR3: CASKNTDRASGELFF
DNA: TGTGCCAGCAAAAATACGGACAGGGCGTCCGGGGAGCTGTTTTTT

J: TRBJ1-6
V: TRBV7-2
size: few
D: TRBD1
CDR3: CASSLDRGDSVPLHF
DNA: TGTGCCAGCAGCCTAGACAGGGGGGATTCGGTACCCCTCCACTTT

J: TRBJ1-4
V: TRBV10-3
size: few
D: .
CDR3: CAISSPGGEKLFF
DNA: TGTGCCATCAGTAGTCCGGGTGGTGAAAAACTGTTTTTT

J: TRBJ1-4
V: TRBV27
size: .
D: .
CDR3: CASSTGEKLFF
DNA: TGTGCCAGCAGCACGGGTGAAAAACTGTTTTTT

J: TRBJ1-6
V: TRBV6-5
size: .
D: .
CDR3: CASSYSTAPPNSPLHF
DNA: TGTGCCAGCAGTTACTCGACTGCCCCACCGAATTCACCCCTCCACTTT

J: TRBJ2-7
V: TRBV30
size: .
D: TRBD2
CDR3: CAWTPGGYEQYF
DNA: TGTGCCTGGACCCCGGGGGGGTACGAGCAGTACTTC

J: TRBJ1-4
V: TRBV30
size: .
D: .
CDR3: CAWSVQNGSPLFF
DNA: TGTGCCTGGAGTGTACAAAACGGCAGCCCACTGTTTTTT

J: TRBJ2-5
V: TRBV29-1
size: once
D: TRBD1
CDR3: CSVEEDRGRSETQYF
DNA: TGCAGCGTGGAAGAGGACAGGGGGCGATCTGAGACCCAGTACTTC

J: TRBJ2-1
V: TRBV9
size: .
D: .
CDR3: CASSVVGSVSYNEQFF
DNA: TGTGCCAGCAGCGTAGTAGGAAGTGTCTCCTACAATGAGCAGTTCTTC

J: TRBJ2-5
V: TRBV28
size: .
D: .
CDR3: CASSFMRTLETQYF
DNA: TGTGCCAGCAGTTTCATGCGGACTCTTGAGACCCAGTACTTC

J: TRBJ2-6
V: TRBV27
size: .
D: TRBD1
CDR3: CASSNRQGSGANVLTF
DNA: TGTGCCAGCAGTAACAGACAGGGGTCCGGGGCCAACGTCCTGACTTTC

J: TRBJ2-4
V: TRBV2
size: .
D: .
CDR3: CASIGAIKNIQYF
DNA: TGTGCCAGCATTGGGGCGATAAAAAACATTCAGTACTTC

J: TRBJ2-7
V: TRBV2
size: .
D: TRBD1
CDR3: CASGRQGAAGEQYF
DNA: TGTGCCAGCGGCCGACAGGGGGCGGCGGGTGAGCAGTACTTC

J: TRBJ1-3
V: TRBV11-2
size: few
D: .
CDR3: CASSLERGNTIYF
DNA: TGTGCCAGCAGCTTAGAGAGGGGAAACACCATATATTTT

J: TRBJ2-1
V: TRBV11-2
size: .
D: TRBD2
CDR3: CASSLGTSGRGEQFF
DNA: TGTGCCAGCAGCTTAGGGACTAGCGGCAGGGGTGAGCAGTTCTTC